This T cell receptor (beta chain) originates from a study of shared clonotypes between healthy human individuals. This was a deep-level run. Each subset's genomic DNA was shared equally among a number of immunoSEQ plates. Assay used: immunoSEQ multiplex PCR; TCRdb lists only in-frame clones, some missing. This sample has about 480,000 clones, with almost 80% found just once. Looked up from germline, CDR1 is LGHNA and CDR2 is YNFKEQ. Germline trimming cut 0 bases from V and 6 bases from J; bases unmatched to any gene: 14. The CDR3 has 17 residues. The TCR comes from a woman in her thirties or forties in good health. Some clones in this sample may be carry-over from other donors' samples. Sequences were obtained from PBMCs. J is TRBJ2-7 and V is TRBV4-2; 7 bases are shared with TRBD2. Written as DNA, the CDR3 is TGTGCCAGCAGCCAAGAGGCTACGACTCTCGGGGGGATCGAGCAGTACTTC. Encoded protein: CASSQEATTLGGIEQYF.